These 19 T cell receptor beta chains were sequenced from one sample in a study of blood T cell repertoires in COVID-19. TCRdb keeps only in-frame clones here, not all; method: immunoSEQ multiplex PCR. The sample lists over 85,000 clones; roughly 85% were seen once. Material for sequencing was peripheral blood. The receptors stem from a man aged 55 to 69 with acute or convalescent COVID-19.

CDR3 nucleotide sequence: TGTGCCAGCAGCCCCAACAGGGGGAATAACTATGGCTACACCTTC. As protein: CASSPNRGNNYGYTF. The V call is TRBV3-1 (or the pseudogene TRBV3-2), the J call TRBJ1-2, with TRBD1 matching 8 bases. The CDR3 has 15 amino acids. V dropped 4 bases and J dropped 1; count of bases not matched to a gene: 5. CDR1 is LGHDT and CDR2 is YNNKEL in the germline V gene (reference sequence).

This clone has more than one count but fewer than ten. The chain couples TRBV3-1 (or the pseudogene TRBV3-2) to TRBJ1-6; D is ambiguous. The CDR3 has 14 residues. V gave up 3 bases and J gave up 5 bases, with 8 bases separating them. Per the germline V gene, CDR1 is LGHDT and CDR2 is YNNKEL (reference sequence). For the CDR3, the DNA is TGTGCCAGCAGCCAGTCGCAGGATAATTCACCCCTCCACTTT. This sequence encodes CASSQSQDNSPLHF.

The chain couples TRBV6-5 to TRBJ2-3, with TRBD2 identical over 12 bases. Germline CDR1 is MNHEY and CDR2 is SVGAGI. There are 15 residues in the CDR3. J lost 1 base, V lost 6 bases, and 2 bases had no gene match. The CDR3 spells CASRRLAGGTDTQYF. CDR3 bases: TGTGCCAGCAGGAGACTAGCGGGAGGCACAGATACGCAGTATTTT.

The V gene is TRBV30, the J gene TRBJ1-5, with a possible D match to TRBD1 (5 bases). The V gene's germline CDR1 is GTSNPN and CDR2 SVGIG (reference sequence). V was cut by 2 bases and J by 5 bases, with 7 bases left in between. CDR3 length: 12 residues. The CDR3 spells CAWSMGHQPQHF. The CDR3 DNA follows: TGTGCCTGGAGTATGGGGCATCAGCCCCAGCATTTT. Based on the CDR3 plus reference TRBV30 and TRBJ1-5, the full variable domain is SQTIHQWPATLVQPVGSPLSLECTVEGTSNPNLYWYRQAAGRGLQLLFYSVGIGQISSEVPQNLSASRPQDRQFILSSKKLLLSDSGFYLCAWSMGHQPQHFGDGTRLSIL.

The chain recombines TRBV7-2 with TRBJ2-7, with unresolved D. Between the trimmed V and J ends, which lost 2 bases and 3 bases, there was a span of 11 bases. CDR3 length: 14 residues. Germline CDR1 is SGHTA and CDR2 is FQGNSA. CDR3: CASSLNGPNYEQYF. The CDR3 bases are TGTGCCAGCAGCTTAAATGGGCCCAACTACGAGCAGTACTTC.

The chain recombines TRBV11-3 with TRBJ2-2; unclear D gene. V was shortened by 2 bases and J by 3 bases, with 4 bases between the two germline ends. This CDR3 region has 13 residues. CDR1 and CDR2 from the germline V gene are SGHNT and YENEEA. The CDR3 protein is CASSLQYTGELFF. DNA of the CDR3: TGTGCCAGCAGCTTACAGTACACCGGGGAGCTGTTTTTT.

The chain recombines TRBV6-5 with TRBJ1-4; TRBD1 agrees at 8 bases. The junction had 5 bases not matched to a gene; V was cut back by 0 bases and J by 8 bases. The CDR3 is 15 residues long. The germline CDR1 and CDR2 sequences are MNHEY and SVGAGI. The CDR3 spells CASSYSQGAREKLFF. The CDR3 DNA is TGTGCCAGCAGTTACTCGCAGGGGGCAAGGGAAAAACTGTTTTTT.

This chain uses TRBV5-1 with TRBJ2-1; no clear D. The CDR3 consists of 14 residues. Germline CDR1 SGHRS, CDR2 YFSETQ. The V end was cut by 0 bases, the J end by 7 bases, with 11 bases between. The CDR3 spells CASSLGQLVNEQFF. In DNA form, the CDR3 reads TGCGCCAGCAGCTTGGGCCAGTTGGTAAATGAGCAGTTCTTC. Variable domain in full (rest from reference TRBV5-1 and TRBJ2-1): KAGVTQTPRYLIKTRGQQVTLSCSPISGHRSVSWYQQTPGQGLQFLFEYFSETQRNKGNFPGRFSGRQFSNSRSEMNVSTLELGDSALYLCASSLGQLVNEQFFGPGTRLTVL.

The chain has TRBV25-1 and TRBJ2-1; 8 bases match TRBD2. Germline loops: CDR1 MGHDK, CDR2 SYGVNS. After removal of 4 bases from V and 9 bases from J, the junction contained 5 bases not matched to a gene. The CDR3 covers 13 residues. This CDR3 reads CASSVLAGGEQFF. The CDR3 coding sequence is TGTGCCAGCAGTGTGCTAGCGGGCGGTGAGCAGTTCTTC. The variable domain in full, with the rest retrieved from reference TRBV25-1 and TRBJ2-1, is EADIYQTPRYLVIGTGKKITLECSQTMGHDKMYWYQQDPGMELHLIHYSYGVNSTEKGDLSSESTVSRIRTEHFPLTLESARPSHTSQYLCASSVLAGGEQFFGPGTRLTVL.

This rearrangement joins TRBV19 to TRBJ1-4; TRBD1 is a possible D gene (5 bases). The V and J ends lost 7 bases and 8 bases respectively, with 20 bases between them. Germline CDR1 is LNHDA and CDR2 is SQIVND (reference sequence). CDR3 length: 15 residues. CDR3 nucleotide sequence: TGTGCCAGTACCTCCCATCAGGGTGTGGTCGAAAAACTGTTTTTT. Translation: CASTSHQGVVEKLFF.

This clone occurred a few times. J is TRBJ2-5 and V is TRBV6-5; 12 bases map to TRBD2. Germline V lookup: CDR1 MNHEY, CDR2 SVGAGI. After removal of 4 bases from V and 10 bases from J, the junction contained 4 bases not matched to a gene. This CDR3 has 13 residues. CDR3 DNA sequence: TGTGCCAGCAGTTTGACTAGCGGGGGTAGCCAGTACTTC. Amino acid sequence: CASSLTSGGSQYF.

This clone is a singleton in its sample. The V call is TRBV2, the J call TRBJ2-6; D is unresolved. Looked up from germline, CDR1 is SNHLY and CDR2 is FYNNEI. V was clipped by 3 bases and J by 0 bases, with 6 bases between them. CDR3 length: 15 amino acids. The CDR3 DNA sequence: TGTGCCAGCAGTGACCACAGCTCTGGGGCCAACGTCCTGACTTTC. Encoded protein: CASSDHSSGANVLTF.

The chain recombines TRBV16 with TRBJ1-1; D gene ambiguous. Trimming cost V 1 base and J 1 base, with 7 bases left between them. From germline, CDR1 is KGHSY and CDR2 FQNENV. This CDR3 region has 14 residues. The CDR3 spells CASSQLRQNTEAFF. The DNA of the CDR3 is TGTGCCAGCAGCCAATTACGACAGAACACTGAAGCTTTCTTT.

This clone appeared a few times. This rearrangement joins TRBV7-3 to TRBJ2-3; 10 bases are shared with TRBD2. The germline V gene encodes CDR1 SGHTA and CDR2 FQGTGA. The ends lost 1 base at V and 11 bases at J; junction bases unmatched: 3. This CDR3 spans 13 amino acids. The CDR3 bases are TGTGCCAGCAGCTTAAGCCCTAGCGGGGGGCAGTATTTT. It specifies CASSLSPSGGQYF.

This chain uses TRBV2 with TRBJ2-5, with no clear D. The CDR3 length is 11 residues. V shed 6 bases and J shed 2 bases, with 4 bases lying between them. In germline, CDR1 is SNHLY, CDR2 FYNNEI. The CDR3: CASRQQETQYF. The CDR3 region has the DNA TGTGCCAGCAGACAGCAAGAGACCCAGTACTTC. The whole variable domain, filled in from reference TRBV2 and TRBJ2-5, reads EPEVTQTPSHQVTQMGQEVILRCVPISNHLYFYWYRQILGQKVEFLVSFYNNEISEKSEIFDDQFSVERPDGSNFTLKIRSTKLEDSAMYFCASRQQETQYFGPGTRLLVL.

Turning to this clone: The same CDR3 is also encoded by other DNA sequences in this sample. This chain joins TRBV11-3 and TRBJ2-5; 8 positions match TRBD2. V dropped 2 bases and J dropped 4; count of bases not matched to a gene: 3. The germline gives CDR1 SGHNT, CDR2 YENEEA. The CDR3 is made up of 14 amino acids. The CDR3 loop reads CASSLSGGAETQYF. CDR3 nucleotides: TGTGCCAGCAGCTTATCCGGGGGGGCAGAGACCCAGTACTTC. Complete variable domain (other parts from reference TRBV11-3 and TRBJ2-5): EAGVVQSPRYKIIEKKQPVAFWCNPISGHNTLYWYLQNLGQGPELLIRYENEEAVDDSQLPKDRFSAERLKGVDSTLKIQPAELGDSAVYLCASSLSGGAETQYFGPGTRLLVL.

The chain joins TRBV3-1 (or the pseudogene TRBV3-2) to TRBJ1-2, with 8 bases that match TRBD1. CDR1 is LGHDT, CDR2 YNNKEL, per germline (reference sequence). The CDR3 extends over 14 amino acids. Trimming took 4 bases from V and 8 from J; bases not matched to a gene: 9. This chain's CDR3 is CASSPQDRVEGYTF. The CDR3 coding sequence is TGTGCCAGCAGCCCTCAGGACAGGGTCGAGGGCTACACCTTC.

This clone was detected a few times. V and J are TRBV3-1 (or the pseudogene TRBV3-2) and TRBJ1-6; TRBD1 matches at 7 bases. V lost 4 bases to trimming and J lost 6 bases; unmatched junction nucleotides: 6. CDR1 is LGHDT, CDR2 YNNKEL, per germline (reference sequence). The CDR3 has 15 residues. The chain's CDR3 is CASSPGQASNSPLHF. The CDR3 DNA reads TGTGCCAGCAGCCCAGGACAGGCCTCTAATTCACCCCTCCACTTT.

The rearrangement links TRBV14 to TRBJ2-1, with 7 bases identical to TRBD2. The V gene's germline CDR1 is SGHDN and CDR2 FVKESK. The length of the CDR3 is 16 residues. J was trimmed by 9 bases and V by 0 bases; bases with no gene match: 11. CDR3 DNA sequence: TGTGCCAGCAGCCAAGATGGTGGACTAGTTTTGCTTGAGCAGTTCTTC. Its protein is CASSQDGGLVLLEQFF.